The sequence of this T cell receptor (beta chain) was determined in a study of blood T cell repertoires in COVID-19. About the research overall: Donors in the United States, Italy and Spain gave samples during acute or convalescent COVID-19. The cDNA or gDNA used as material had been derived from T cells, B-cell-depleted T cells, or PBMCs.

Trimming took off 7 bases at V and 0 bases at J, with 10 bases between the two ends. The CDR3 consists of 14 residues. CDR1 is MNHEY and CDR2 is SVGAGI in the germline V gene. How the authors handled the data: It was from reference gene primer amplification that nucleated cell counts were estimated. Repertoires were generated with immunoSEQ multiplex PCR, while TCRdb's copy carries only in-frame clones and drops some. V, J and clone size derive from that table, while D and trimming were established from the DNA sequence. There are some 51,000 clones in the sample; more than 85% occur only once, and about 3.4% lies in the top ten.

The chain employs TRBV6-5 and TRBJ2-1; possible D gene TRBD2, 6 bases. The sequenced sample was peripheral blood. The origin of this receptor is a man aged 50 or older with acute or convalescent COVID-19. The CDR3: CASIPGGSYNEQFF. The CDR3 DNA is TGTGCCAGCATTCCCGGGGGCTCCTACAATGAGCAGTTCTTC.